This T cell receptor (beta chain) was recovered during a study of control samples from healthy donors and cancer patients. Profiling relied on immunoSEQ multiplex PCR, and the TCRdb table lists in-frame clones only, not all of them. The table shows about 170,000 clones, with 93% occurring only once. V was pared by 6 bases and J by 2 bases, with 6 bases between. Germline V gene lookup returns CDR1 SGHRS and CDR2 YFSETQ. The CDR3 length is 11 residues. The chain couples TRBV5-1 to TRBJ2-7, with a possible D match to TRBD1 (5 bases). The receptor was derived from an older woman in good health. Specimen: blood. CDR3 nucleotides: TGCGCCAGCAAGGACACCTACGAGCAGTACTTC. The encoded protein is CASKDTYEQYF.